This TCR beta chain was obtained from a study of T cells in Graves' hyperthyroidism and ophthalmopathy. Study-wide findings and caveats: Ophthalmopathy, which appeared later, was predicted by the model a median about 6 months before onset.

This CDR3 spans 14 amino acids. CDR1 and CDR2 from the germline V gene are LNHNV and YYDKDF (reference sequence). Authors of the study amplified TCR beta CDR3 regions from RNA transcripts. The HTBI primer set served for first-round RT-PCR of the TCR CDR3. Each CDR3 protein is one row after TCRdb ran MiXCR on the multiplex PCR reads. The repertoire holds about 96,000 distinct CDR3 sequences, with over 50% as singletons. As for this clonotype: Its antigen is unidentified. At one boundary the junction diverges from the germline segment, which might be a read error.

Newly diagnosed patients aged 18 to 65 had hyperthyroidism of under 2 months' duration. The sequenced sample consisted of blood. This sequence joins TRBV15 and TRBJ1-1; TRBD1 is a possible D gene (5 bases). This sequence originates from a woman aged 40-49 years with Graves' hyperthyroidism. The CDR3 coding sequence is TGTGCCACCAGCAGAGATCGGGACGTCACTGAAGCCTTCTTT. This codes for CATSRDRDVTEAFF.